This TCR beta chain was recovered during a study of blood T cell repertoires in COVID-19. At the level of the study: From T cells, B-cell-depleted T cells, or PBMCs came the material, which was cDNA or gDNA.

Germline lookup yields CDR1 WNHNN and CDR2 SYGVQD (reference sequence). This CDR3 spans 16 amino acids. V was clipped by 2 bases and J by 0 bases; unmatched bases: 4. In the authors' methods: Estimated nucleated cell counts came from reference gene primer amplification. The assay was immunoSEQ multiplex PCR, and TCRdb's table has in-frame clones only and misses some. V, J and clone size reflect that table, while D and trimming were determined from the DNA. The sample holds under 150,000 clones, over 75% seen once. This clonotype was sampled from a man aged 45-65 years with acute or convalescent COVID-19. Sequencing input: peripheral blood. This chain links TRBV10-1 with TRBJ2-1; 7 positions match TRBD1. CDR3 residues: CASSEKQGSSYNEQFF. The DNA for the CDR3 is TGCGCCAGCAGTGAGAAACAGGGGAGCTCCTACAATGAGCAGTTCTTC.